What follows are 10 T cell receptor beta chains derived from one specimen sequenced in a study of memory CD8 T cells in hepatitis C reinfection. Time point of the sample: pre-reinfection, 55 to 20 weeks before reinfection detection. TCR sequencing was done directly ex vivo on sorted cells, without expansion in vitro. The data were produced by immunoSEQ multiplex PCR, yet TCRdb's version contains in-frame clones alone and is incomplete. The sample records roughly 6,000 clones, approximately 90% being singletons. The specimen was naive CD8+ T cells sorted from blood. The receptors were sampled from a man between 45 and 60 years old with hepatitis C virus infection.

CDR3 region: CATRTGGLEEQYF. The CDR3 coding sequence is TGTGCCACCCGGACAGGCGGGCTGGAGGAGCAGTACTTC. J is TRBJ2-7 and V is TRBV27; 7 bases align to TRBD1. CDR1 and CDR2 (germline): MNHEY, SMNVEV (reference sequence). V was clipped by 10 bases and J by 7 bases; unmatched bases: 13. The CDR3 consists of 13 residues.

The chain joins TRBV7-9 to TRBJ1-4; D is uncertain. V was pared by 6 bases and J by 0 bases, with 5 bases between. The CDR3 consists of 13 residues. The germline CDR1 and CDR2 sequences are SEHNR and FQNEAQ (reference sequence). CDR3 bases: TGTGCCAGCAGTCCTGCAACTAATGAAAAACTGTTTTTT. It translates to CASSPATNEKLFF.

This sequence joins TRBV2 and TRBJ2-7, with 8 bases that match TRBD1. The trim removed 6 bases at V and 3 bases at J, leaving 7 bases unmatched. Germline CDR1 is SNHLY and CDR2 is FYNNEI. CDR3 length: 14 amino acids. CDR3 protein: CASRPGTGDYEQYF. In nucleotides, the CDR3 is TGTGCCAGCAGACCCGGGACAGGTGACTACGAGCAGTACTTC.

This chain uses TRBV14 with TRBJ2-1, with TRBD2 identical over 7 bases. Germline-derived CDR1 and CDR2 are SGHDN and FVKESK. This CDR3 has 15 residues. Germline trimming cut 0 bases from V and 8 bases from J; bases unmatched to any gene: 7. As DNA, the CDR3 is TGTGCCAGCAGCCAAGATGTGACTAGCAACGATGAGCAGTTCTTC. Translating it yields CASSQDVTSNDEQFF. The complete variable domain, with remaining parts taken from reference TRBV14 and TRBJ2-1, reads EAGVTQFPSHSVIEKGQTVTLRCDPISGHDNLYWYRRVMGKEIKFLLHFVKESKQDESGMPNNRFLAERTGGTYSTLKVQPAELEDSGVYFCASSQDVTSNDEQFFGPGTRLTVL.

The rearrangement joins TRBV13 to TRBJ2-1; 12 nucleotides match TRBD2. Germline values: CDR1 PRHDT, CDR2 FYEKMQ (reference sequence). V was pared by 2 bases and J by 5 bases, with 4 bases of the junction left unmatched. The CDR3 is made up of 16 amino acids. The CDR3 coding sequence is TGTGCCAGCAGCTTAAGGACTAGCGGGATTGACAATGAGCAGTTCTTC. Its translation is CASSLRTSGIDNEQFF.

DNA of the CDR3: TGTGCCAGCAGCTTAAGGGACAGGGGGTGTGAGCAGTACTTC. As protein: CASSLRDRGCEQYF. The V gene is TRBV7-9, the J gene TRBJ2-7; 11 bases fit TRBD1. The germline V gene encodes CDR1 SEHNR and CDR2 FQNEAQ (reference sequence). The ends lost 2 bases at V and 7 bases at J; junction bases unmatched: 4. CDR3 length: 14 residues.

CDR3 sequence: CASSLPGQPRATNEKLFF. CDR3 coding DNA: TGTGCCAGCAGCCTTCCGGGACAGCCTAGGGCAACTAATGAAAAACTGTTTTTT. The V gene is TRBV14, the J gene TRBJ1-4; 7 bases agree with TRBD1. CDR3 length equals 18 residues. Germline CDR1 is SGHDN and CDR2 is FVKESK. With 4 bases clipped from V and 0 bases from J, the junction kept 11 bases outside the gene matches.

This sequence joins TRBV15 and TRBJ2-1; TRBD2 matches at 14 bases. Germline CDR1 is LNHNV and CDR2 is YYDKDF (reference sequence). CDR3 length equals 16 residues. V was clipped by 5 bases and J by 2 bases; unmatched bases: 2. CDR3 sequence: CATSQTSGRAYNEQFF. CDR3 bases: TGTGCCACCAGCCAGACTAGCGGGAGGGCCTACAATGAGCAGTTCTTC.

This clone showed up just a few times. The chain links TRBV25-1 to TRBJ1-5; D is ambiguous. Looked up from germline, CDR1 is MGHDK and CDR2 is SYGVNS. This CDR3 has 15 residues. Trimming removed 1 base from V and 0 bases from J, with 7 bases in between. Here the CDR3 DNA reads TGTGCCAGCAGTGAATCGGGTATTAGCAATCAGCCCCAGCATTTT. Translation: CASSESGISNQPQHF.

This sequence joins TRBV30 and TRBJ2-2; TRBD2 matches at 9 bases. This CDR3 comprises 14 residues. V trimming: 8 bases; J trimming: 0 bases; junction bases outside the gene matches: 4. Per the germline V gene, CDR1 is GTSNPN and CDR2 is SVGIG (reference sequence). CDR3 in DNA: TGTGCCCTAGCGGGACCAACGAACACCGGGGAGCTGTTTTTT. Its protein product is CALAGPTNTGELFF.